Listed below are T cell receptor beta chains from one sample, sequenced in a study of blood T cell repertoires in COVID-19. Sequenced by immunoSEQ multiplex PCR; TCRdb stores in-frame clones only, minus some. This sample has 260,000 or so clones, with 85% found just once. Sequenced material: PBMCs or T cells enriched from blood (not recorded which). The receptors here all came from a woman aged 50 to 60 who had recovered from COVID-19. The CDR3 runs from the conserved cysteine through the conserved F or W. D genes are given only for firm matches. The listing skips clone size in some rows; elsewhere it reads once, few, many or a size class.

V gene	D gene	clone size	J gene	CDR3 DNA	CDR3 protein
TRBV4-1	TRBD2	once	TRBJ2-1	TGCGCCAGCAGCCTCATCGGGACTAGCGGGGGTAATGAGCAGTTCTTC	CASSLIGTSGGNEQFF
TRBV23-1	.	.	TRBJ2-7	TGCGCCAGCAGTCATAGCCCGCGGAGCTACGAGCAGTACTTC	CASSHSPRSYEQYF
TRBV3-1/TRBV3-2	.	few	TRBJ2-3	TGTGCCAGCAGCTCCCCGAGGGCAGATACGCAGTATTTT	CASSSPRADTQYF
TRBV7-6	.	.	TRBJ2-4	TGTGCCAGCAGCCCCGCAGGAGGAAACATTCAGTACTTC	CASSPAGGNIQYF
TRBV3-1/TRBV3-2	.	once	TRBJ2-2	TGTGCCAGCAGCCTAGGACTTCCACCCCGGGAGCTGTTTTTT	CASSLGLPPRELFF
TRBV30	TRBD1	.	TRBJ1-6	TGTGCCTGGAGTCAGACAGGGGGAAGTTCACCCCTCCACTTT	CAWSQTGGSSPLHF
TRBV30	TRBD1	.	TRBJ1-4	TGTGCCTGGAGTGCCAGGACAGGGACTAATGAAAAACTGTTTTTT	CAWSARTGTNEKLFF
TRBV4-1	TRBD1	.	TRBJ2-3	TGCGCCAGCAGCCGCACCGGGACAGGCACAGATACGCAGTATTTT	CASSRTGTGTDTQYF
TRBV5-1	.	.	TRBJ1-5	TGCGCCAGCAGCTTAGGAACAGGTGGCAATCAGCCCCAGCATTTT	CASSLGTGGNQPQHF
TRBV4-3	TRBD1	.	TRBJ1-1	TGCGCCAGCAGCCACGGGACAGCGACCTCCGAAGCTTTCTTT	CASSHGTATSEAFF
TRBV7-2	TRBD2	once	TRBJ2-3	TGTGCCAGCAGCCACCAGCGGGGGTGGGCAGATACGCAGTATTTT	CASSHQRGWADTQYF
TRBV10-3	TRBD1	.	TRBJ2-7	TGTGCCATCAGCGAGACAGGGTCCTACGAGCAGTACTTC	CAISETGSYEQYF
TRBV25-1	.	.	TRBJ2-1	TGTGCCAGCAGTGACCAGGGCGAAAAGACTTACAATGAGCAGTTCTTC	CASSDQGEKTYNEQFF
TRBV6-2/TRBV6-3	.	.	TRBJ1-2	TGTGCCAGCAGTTACCTTCGGGTAGCTAACTATGGCTACACCTTC	CASSYLRVANYGYTF
TRBV2	.	.	TRBJ2-7	TGTGCCAGCAGCGGGGACTTTTTCCCGTACTTC	CASSGDFFPYF
TRBV21-1	.	.	TRBJ1-5	TGTGCCAGCAGCAAACCCTTTGACAGGAATAATCAGCCCCAGCATTTT	CASSKPFDRNNQPQHF
TRBV18	.	.	TRBJ2-3	TGTGCCAGCTCACCGGGGAAGGGGATTAGCACAGATACGCAGTATTTT	CASSPGKGISTDTQYF
TRBV7-8	TRBD1	.	TRBJ2-7	TGTGCCAGCAGCTCGGACAGGTCGGGGTACGAGCAGTACTTC	CASSSDRSGYEQYF
TRBV27	TRBD2	.	TRBJ2-3	TGTGCCAGCACCTGGACTAGCGGGAGTTGGGATACGCAGTATTTT	CASTWTSGSWDTQYF
TRBV28	.	.	TRBJ1-4	TGTGCCAGCACGTTTGGGGCTCTTAATGAAAAACTGTTTTTT	CASTFGALNEKLFF
TRBV3-1/TRBV3-2	TRBD2	.	TRBJ2-1	TGTGCCAGCAGCCGCGCCACGGGGGGGCGGGGTAATGAGCAGTTCTTC	CASSRATGGRGNEQFF
TRBV18	TRBD1	.	TRBJ1-2	TGTGCCAGCTCCTCGGTCGAGACAGGGTTCCACACCTTC	CASSSVETGFHTF
TRBV28	TRBD1	once	TRBJ2-5	TGTGCCAGCAGTTTCGAATGGACAGGGCTTAAGGAGACCCAGTACTTC	CASSFEWTGLKETQYF
TRBV5-1	TRBD1	.	TRBJ2-1	TGCGCCAGCAGCCCAACAGGGGGGTCCTACAATGAGCAGTTCTTC	CASSPTGGSYNEQFF
TRBV5-6	.	.	TRBJ2-4	TGTGCCAGCAGCTTGTTTAGTTTCAAAAACATTCAGTACTTC	CASSLFSFKNIQYF
TRBV7-9	.	.	TRBJ1-2	TGTGCCAGCAGCTTAGGGGCTTCGCATGGCTACACCTTC	CASSLGASHGYTF
TRBV18	TRBD2	.	TRBJ2-7	TGTGCCAGCTCACTAACTAGCGGGCGCTCCTACGAGCAGTACTTC	CASSLTSGRSYEQYF
TRBV2	TRBD2	.	TRBJ2-1	TGTGCCAGCAGTGATTCTAGCGGGAGAGTGTACAATGAGCAGTTCTTC	CASSDSSGRVYNEQFF
TRBV4-1	.	.	TRBJ2-7	TGCGCCAGCAGCCAGACAGCTGCCTACGAGCAGTACTTC	CASSQTAAYEQYF
TRBV7-9	TRBD1	few	TRBJ1-5	TGTGCCAGCAGCTTGACAGGGCGGCCCCAGCATTTT	CASSLTGRPQHF
TRBV5-8	TRBD1	few	TRBJ2-3	TGTGCCAGCAGCCGGGACAGGGGTTCAGATACGCAGTATTTT	CASSRDRGSDTQYF
TRBV27	.	.	TRBJ1-4	TGTGCCAGCAGTTTATCGCCTGGTTCGGGGGAAAAACTGTTTTTT	CASSLSPGSGEKLFF
TRBV18	.	.	TRBJ1-5	TGTGCCAGCTCACCATCCGCAGGGGATCAGCCCCAGCATTTT	CASSPSAGDQPQHF